These 3 T cell receptor beta chains originate from one sample sequenced in a study of T-cell reconstitution after alpha-beta-depleted transplantation in children. The library targeted TCRbeta and was prepared with unique molecular identifiers. TCRdb itself ran the PCR reads through MiXCR, one entry per CDR3 protein. The sample lists about 300,000 distinct CDR3 sequences; about 9.5% were seen once. Sequences were derived from PBMCs, sampled before TCRalphabeta/CD19-depleted stem cell transplant. These receptors all stem from a boy under two years old with acute myeloid leukemia, due to receive a stem cell transplant.

This clonotype was recorded many times. The chain is built from TRBV20-1 and TRBJ2-7; D gene uncertain. The V and J ends lost 5 bases and 1 base respectively, with 12 bases between them. CDR1 is DFQATT, CDR2 SNEGSKA, per germline (reference sequence). This CDR3 is built from 13 residues. CDR3 DNA sequence: TGCAGTGCTCCACCCGACAATTCCTACGAGCAGTACTTC. This encodes CSAPPDNSYEQYF.

Notes on this clonotype: A junction boundary mismatches the germline segment, possibly from a read error. V is TRBV7-9 and J is TRBJ2-7, with no clear D. CDR1 is SEHNR and CDR2 is FQNEAQ in the germline V gene (reference sequence). The CDR3 sequence is 13 residues long. CDR3 coding DNA: TGTTCCAGCAGCTCCGTTATGACCTACGAGCAGTACTTC. Protein: CSSSSVMTYEQYF.

This clonotype was recorded many times. The gene calls are TRBV5-1 and TRBJ2-1, with D uncertain. CDR3 length: 12 amino acids. Germline V gene data show CDR1 as SGHRS and CDR2 as YFSETQ. V lost 0 bases, J lost 6 bases, and 4 bases lay in between. The CDR3 nucleotides read TGCGCCAGCAGCTTGGGGCCCAATGAGCAGTTCTTC. Amino acids: CASSLGPNEQFF. The complete variable domain, with remaining parts taken from reference TRBV5-1 and TRBJ2-1, reads KAGVTQTPRYLIKTRGQQVTLSCSPISGHRSVSWYQQTPGQGLQFLFEYFSETQRNKGNFPGRFSGRQFSNSRSEMNVSTLELGDSALYLCASSLGPNEQFFGPGTRLTVL.